A selection of T cell receptor beta chains follows, all from one sample in a study of beta chain features in type 1 diabetes. Measured with immunoSEQ multiplex PCR; TCRdb has only the in-frame clones, and not every one. The table includes hundreds of thousands of clones, roughly 16% detected once. The sample comprised naive CD4+ T cells from blood. The receptors originated from a man aged 18-30 years in good health. Both conserved end residues are part of each CDR3. Fields, in order: D gene, J gene, clone size, V gene, CDR3 protein, CDR3 DNA. A D gene is named only where the DNA matches it firmly. Size values are once, few and many counts, or a class for expanded clones, and some rows have none.

D: TRBD1
J: TRBJ2-5
size: .
V: TRBV28
CDR3: CASSRSDRGLQETQYF
DNA: TGTGCCAGCAGTCGTTCAGACAGGGGCCTCCAAGAGACCCAGTACTTC

D: TRBD1
J: TRBJ1-1
size: .
V: TRBV28
CDR3: CAGQGWFTEAFF
DNA: TGTGCCGGACAGGGTTGGTTCACTGAAGCTTTCTTT

D: .
J: TRBJ2-3
size: few
V: TRBV20-1
CDR3: CSARDTDTQYF
DNA: TGCAGTGCTAGAGACACAGATACGCAGTATTTT

D: TRBD1
J: TRBJ2-2
size: .
V: TRBV19
CDR3: CASSVDRDAGELFF
DNA: TGTGCCAGTAGTGTCGACAGGGACGCCGGGGAGCTGTTTTTT

D: .
J: TRBJ2-7
size: few
V: TRBV5-6
CDR3: CASSFPLTSYEQYF
DNA: TGTGCCAGCAGCTTCCCCTTAACTTCCTACGAGCAGTACTTC

D: .
J: TRBJ2-7
size: .
V: TRBV5-1
CDR3: CASSLSAGAYEQYF
DNA: TGCGCCAGCAGCTTGAGTGCCGGGGCCTACGAGCAGTACTTC

D: .
J: TRBJ1-1
size: few
V: TRBV14
CDR3: CASSLRGGNTEAFF
DNA: TGTGCCAGCAGCCTCCGGGGGGGAAACACTGAAGCTTTCTTT

D: .
J: TRBJ2-7
size: .
V: TRBV9
CDR3: CASSVGIRGTYEQYF
DNA: TGTGCCAGCAGCGTGGGAATCAGAGGGACCTACGAGCAGTACTTC

D: .
J: TRBJ1-2
size: few
V: TRBV28
CDR3: CASSLRTSYGYTF
DNA: TGTGCCAGCAGTTTAAGGACCTCCTATGGCTACACCTTC

D: TRBD1
J: TRBJ2-4
size: .
V: TRBV28
CDR3: CASSLRGQVAKNIQYF
DNA: TGTGCCAGCAGTTTACGGGGACAGGTAGCCAAAAACATTCAGTACTTC

D: .
J: TRBJ2-5
size: few
V: TRBV2
CDR3: CASRRQETQYF
DNA: TGTGCCAGCAGACGGCAAGAGACCCAGTACTTC

D: .
J: TRBJ1-2
size: few
V: TRBV2
CDR3: CASSPTGNYGYTF
DNA: TGTGCCAGCAGTCCTACAGGGAACTATGGCTACACCTTC

D: TRBD1
J: TRBJ1-2
size: few
V: TRBV12-5
CDR3: CASGPDGLSGQGTYGYTF
DNA: TGTGCTAGTGGCCCCGACGGGCTGTCGGGACAGGGCACATATGGCTACACCTTC

D: .
J: TRBJ2-3
size: .
V: TRBV6-5
CDR3: CASRRGNSHDTQYF
DNA: TGTGCCAGCAGGCGCGGGAACAGTCACGATACGCAGTATTTT

D: .
J: TRBJ1-6
size: few
V: TRBV5-4
CDR3: CASSLDRANSPLHF
DNA: TGTGCCAGCAGCTTGGATAGAGCCAATTCACCCCTCCACTTT

D: .
J: TRBJ1-4
size: .
V: TRBV5-5
CDR3: CASSSPGRQNEKLFF
DNA: TGTGCCAGCAGCTCTCCGGGACGGCAGAATGAAAAACTGTTTTTT

D: .
J: TRBJ2-7
size: .
V: TRBV7-9
CDR3: CASSYRTESYEQYF
DNA: TGTGCCAGCAGCTATCGGACGGAGTCGTACGAGCAGTACTTC

D: .
J: TRBJ2-7
size: .
V: TRBV7-2
CDR3: CASSSGGQVQYF
DNA: TGTGCCAGCAGTTCCGGCGGGCAGGTGCAGTACTTC

D: .
J: TRBJ2-5
size: few
V: TRBV25-1
CDR3: CASRRMAGLLTQYF
DNA: TGTGCCAGCAGACGTATGGCAGGGCTTCTGACCCAGTACTTC

D: .
J: TRBJ1-1
size: few
V: TRBV5-1
CDR3: CASAVGGGWNTEAFF
DNA: TGCGCCAGCGCAGTGGGGGGCGGATGGAACACTGAAGCTTTCTTT

D: .
J: TRBJ1-4
size: .
V: TRBV5-4
CDR3: CASSQAATNEKLFF
DNA: TGTGCCAGCAGCCAGGCGGCAACTAATGAAAAACTGTTTTTT

D: .
J: TRBJ2-3
size: .
V: TRBV5-1
CDR3: CASTGTDTQYF
DNA: TGCGCCAGCACCGGCACAGATACGCAGTATTTT

D: .
J: TRBJ1-1
size: .
V: TRBV7-2
CDR3: CASSQDLKPAFF
DNA: TGTGCCAGCAGCCAAGACCTGAAGCCCGCTTTCTTT

D: TRBD1
J: TRBJ2-5
size: .
V: TRBV10-3
CDR3: CAIRGGQGAVQETQYF
DNA: TGTGCCATCAGGGGCGGACAGGGGGCGGTCCAAGAGACCCAGTACTTC

D: .
J: TRBJ2-5
size: few
V: TRBV25-1
CDR3: CASSNRLRETQYF
DNA: TGTGCCAGCAGTAATCGACTGAGGGAGACCCAGTACTTC

D: .
J: TRBJ2-3
size: .
V: TRBV5-1
CDR3: CASSRDIPDTQYF
DNA: TGCGCCAGCAGCAGAGACATTCCAGATACGCAGTATTTT

D: .
J: TRBJ2-5
size: few
V: TRBV9
CDR3: CASSTRRGQETQYF
DNA: TGTGCCAGCAGCACCCGGCGCGGCCAAGAGACCCAGTACTTC

D: .
J: TRBJ2-7
size: few
V: TRBV27
CDR3: CASRPNDYEQYF
DNA: TGTGCCAGCAGGCCGAACGATTACGAGCAGTACTTC

D: .
J: TRBJ2-7
size: few
V: TRBV5-4
CDR3: CASSLGHPSSYEQYF
DNA: TGTGCCAGCAGCTTGGGACACCCGAGCTCCTACGAGCAGTACTTC

D: .
J: TRBJ1-4
size: once
V: TRBV4-1
CDR3: CASSQVGGRRANEKLFF
DNA: TGCGCCAGCAGCCAAGTAGGAGGGAGGAGGGCTAATGAAAAACTGTTTTTT

D: TRBD1
J: TRBJ2-4
size: .
V: TRBV5-1
CDR3: CASSMGQTIERAKNIQYF
DNA: TGCGCCAGCAGCATGGGACAGACGATCGAGCGAGCCAAAAACATTCAGTACTTC

D: .
J: TRBJ1-1
size: few
V: TRBV7-9
CDR3: CASSHDPGQGTTEAFF
DNA: TGTGCCAGCAGCCACGACCCCGGGCAGGGTACCACTGAAGCTTTCTTT

D: .
J: TRBJ2-1
size: few
V: TRBV7-3
CDR3: CASSLSSSNEQFF
DNA: TGTGCCAGCAGCTTATCTAGCAGCAATGAGCAGTTCTTC

D: .
J: TRBJ2-1
size: .
V: TRBV21-1
CDR3: CASTTNRDKGMLDEQFF
DNA: TGTGCCAGCACAACGAACCGGGACAAGGGAATGTTGGATGAGCAGTTCTTC

D: .
J: TRBJ2-7
size: .
V: TRBV7-2
CDR3: CASSQTRAYEQYF
DNA: TGTGCCAGCAGCCAAACTAGGGCATACGAGCAGTACTTC

D: .
J: TRBJ1-5
size: .
V: TRBV30
CDR3: CAWSVGGRYNQPQHF
DNA: TGTGCCTGGAGTGTAGGGGGACGGTACAATCAGCCCCAGCATTTT

D: .
J: TRBJ1-3
size: .
V: TRBV27
CDR3: CASSFSSVPGNTIYF
DNA: .

D: .
J: TRBJ2-1
size: few
V: TRBV28
CDR3: CASRGWRFNEQFF
DNA: TGTGCCAGCAGGGGGTGGCGATTCAATGAGCAGTTCTTC

D: TRBD1
J: TRBJ1-6
size: .
V: TRBV6-5
CDR3: CAISPGQGFSPLHF
DNA: TGTGCCATCAGTCCGGGACAGGGGTTTTCACCCCTCCACTTT

D: .
J: TRBJ2-1
size: many
V: TRBV7-9
CDR3: CASSLAAGSWAFF
DNA: TGTGCCAGCAGCTTAGCCGCAGGGAGTTGGGCGTTCTTC

D: .
J: TRBJ1-6
size: .
V: TRBV30
CDR3: CAWSANSPLHF
DNA: TGTGCCTGGTCGGCTAATTCACCCCTCCACTTT

D: .
J: TRBJ2-2
size: .
V: TRBV27
CDR3: CASSPVERSLLGGELFF
DNA: TGTGCCAGCAGTCCAGTCGAGAGGAGCCTCCTGGGCGGGGAGCTGTTTTTT

D: .
J: TRBJ2-1
size: few
V: TRBV15
CDR3: CATSRLAEQFF
DNA: TGTGCCACCAGCAGACTTGCTGAGCAGTTCTTC

D: TRBD2
J: TRBJ2-1
size: few
V: TRBV4-3
CDR3: CASSQAGAGGPNEQFF
DNA: TGCGCCAGCAGCCAAGCGGGGGCGGGAGGGCCCAATGAGCAGTTCTTC

D: TRBD1
J: TRBJ1-6
size: .
V: TRBV6-4
CDR3: CASSPGTGGSPLHF
DNA: TGTGCCAGCAGCCCAGGGACAGGGGGATCACCCCTCCACTTT

D: TRBD1
J: TRBJ2-7
size: .
V: TRBV28
CDR3: CASSRQGLSYEQYF
DNA: TGTGCCAGCAGTCGACAGGGCTTATCCTACGAGCAGTACTTC

D: .
J: TRBJ1-2
size: few
V: TRBV6-5
CDR3: CASSYGGSIPGYTF
DNA: TGTGCCAGCAGTTACGGTGGGTCGATACCTGGCTACACCTTC

D: .
J: TRBJ2-3
size: .
V: TRBV28
CDR3: CASRGEDLGADTQYF
DNA: TGTGCCAGCAGGGGGGAAGACCTGGGGGCGGATACGCAGTATTTT

D: TRBD1
J: TRBJ1-6
size: .
V: TRBV2
CDR3: CASSVGQGDNSPLHF
DNA: TGTGCCAGCAGTGTAGGACAGGGCGATAATTCACCCCTCCACTTT

D: .
J: TRBJ1-5
size: .
V: TRBV27
CDR3: CASSLGGQPQHF
DNA: TGTGCCAGCAGTTTAGGGGGTCAGCCCCAGCATTTT